The rows below give T cell receptor beta chains drawn from one sample of a study of blood T cells in healthy people across ages. TCRdb independently ran MiXCR on the 5' RACE reads; one entry per CDR3 protein. The sample has 800,000 to 950,000 distinct CDR3 sequences; around 29% are singletons. The same sample was also studied in work on T cells of mothers and their children.

Sequencing was done on a sample of blood. The source is a woman aged 40 to 50 in good health. CDR3s include the opening cysteine and the closing phenylalanine or tryptophan. The order of the fields is CDR3 protein, CDR3 DNA, clone size, V gene, D gene, J gene. D genes are given only for firm matches. The size field is filled for only some rows; it gives once, few, many or a size class.

cdr3_aa: CASSLGSSGSSTDTQYF
cdr3_nt: TGTGCCAGCAGCTTAGGTTCTAGCGGGAGTAGCACAGATACGCAGTATTTT
clone_size: once
v_call: TRBV7-2
d_call: TRBD2
j_call: TRBJ2-3

cdr3_aa: CASSQAPLYEQYF
cdr3_nt: TGTGCCAGCAGCCAAGCGCCCCTTTACGAGCAGTACTTC
clone_size: .
v_call: TRBV3-1
d_call: .
j_call: TRBJ2-7

cdr3_aa: CSATQDRRGTFEQFF
cdr3_nt: TGCAGTGCAACTCAGGACAGAAGGGGCACATTTGAGCAGTTCTTC
clone_size: .
v_call: TRBV20-1
d_call: .
j_call: TRBJ2-1

cdr3_aa: CASGQGRGNTQYF
cdr3_nt: TGTGCCTCGGGACAGGGACGGGGAAATACGCAGTATTTT
clone_size: .
v_call: TRBV12-3/TRBV12-4
d_call: TRBD1
j_call: TRBJ2-3

cdr3_aa: CAGSVGQGGHNEQFF
cdr3_nt: TGTGCCGGCAGCGTGGGACAGGGCGGCCACAATGAGCAGTTCTTC
clone_size: .
v_call: TRBV9
d_call: TRBD1
j_call: TRBJ2-1

cdr3_aa: CASSLGVGQPQHF
cdr3_nt: TGTGCCAGCAGTTTAGGGGTAGGACAGCCCCAGCATTTT
clone_size: .
v_call: TRBV27
d_call: .
j_call: TRBJ1-5

cdr3_aa: CASSLHAGGPYEQYF
cdr3_nt: TGTGCCAGCAGTCTCCATGCGGGAGGACCCTACGAGCAGTACTTC
clone_size: few
v_call: TRBV28
d_call: TRBD2
j_call: TRBJ2-7

cdr3_aa: CASSGETQCF
cdr3_nt: TGCGCCAGCAGTGGAGAGACCCAGTGCTTC
clone_size: once
v_call: TRBV5-1
d_call: .
j_call: TRBJ2-5

cdr3_aa: CASSFATGTNQPQHF
cdr3_nt: TGTGCCAGCAGTTTTGCGACAGGAACCAATCAGCCCCAGCATTTT
clone_size: many
v_call: TRBV28
d_call: .
j_call: TRBJ1-5

cdr3_aa: CSAPRLAGGYNEQYF
cdr3_nt: TGCAGTGCCCCCCGGCTAGCGGGGGGTTACAATGAGCAGTACTTC
clone_size: .
v_call: TRBV20-1
d_call: TRBD2
j_call: TRBJ2-7

cdr3_aa: CASSPGSGGNYGQYF
cdr3_nt: TGTGCCAGCTCACCGGGTAGCGGGGGGAACTACGGGCAGTACTTC
clone_size: .
v_call: TRBV18
d_call: TRBD2
j_call: TRBJ2-4

cdr3_aa: CASSVRTGGPQETQYF
cdr3_nt: TGTGCCAGTAGTGTCCGGACAGGGGGTCCTCAAGAGACCCAGTACTTC
clone_size: many
v_call: TRBV12-3/TRBV12-4
d_call: TRBD1
j_call: TRBJ2-5

cdr3_aa: CASSPTSGVASDTQYF
cdr3_nt: TGTGCCAGCAGCCCGACTAGCGGGGTCGCATCGGATACGCAGTATTTT
clone_size: .
v_call: TRBV7-3
d_call: TRBD2
j_call: TRBJ2-3

cdr3_aa: CASSPAGTGDYNEQFF
cdr3_nt: TGTGCCAGCAGCCCCGCTGGGACAGGGGACTACAATGAGCAGTTCTTC
clone_size: .
v_call: TRBV13
d_call: TRBD1
j_call: TRBJ2-1

cdr3_aa: CASSLAEQETQYF
cdr3_nt: TGCGCCAGCAGCTTGGCCGAACAAGAGACCCAGTACTTC
clone_size: many
v_call: TRBV5-1
d_call: .
j_call: TRBJ2-5

cdr3_aa: CASSFSPTAQLFF
cdr3_nt: TGTGCCAGCAGTTTTAGCCCTACAGCTCAACTGTTTTTT
clone_size: few
v_call: TRBV12-3/TRBV12-4
d_call: .
j_call: TRBJ1-4

cdr3_aa: CASSVNPGLDYGYTF
cdr3_nt: TGTGCCAGCAGCGTAAACCCGGGCCTGGACTATGGCTACACCTTC
clone_size: many
v_call: TRBV9
d_call: .
j_call: TRBJ1-2

cdr3_aa: CASRRQGIMNEQYF
cdr3_nt: TGTGCCAGCAGAAGACAGGGGATAATGAATGAGCAGTACTTC
clone_size: .
v_call: TRBV6-5
d_call: TRBD1
j_call: TRBJ2-5

cdr3_aa: CASSLGGDTIEAFF
cdr3_nt: TGCGCCAGCAGCTTGGGGGGGGACACAATAGAGGCTTTCTTT
clone_size: .
v_call: TRBV5-1
d_call: .
j_call: TRBJ1-1

cdr3_aa: CSVEGDYEQYF
cdr3_nt: TGCAGCGTTGAAGGGGACTACGAGCAGTACTTC
clone_size: many
v_call: TRBV29-1
d_call: .
j_call: TRBJ2-7

cdr3_aa: CASSAPPGELFF
cdr3_nt: TGTGCCAGCAGCGCCCCACCCGGGGAGCTGTTTTTT
clone_size: .
v_call: TRBV9
d_call: .
j_call: TRBJ2-2

cdr3_aa: CATEGGTGELFF
cdr3_nt: TGTGCCACAGAAGGAGGGACCGGGGAGCTGTTTTTT
clone_size: few
v_call: TRBV6-5
d_call: .
j_call: TRBJ2-2

cdr3_aa: CASSRTGENSPLHF
cdr3_nt: TGTGCCAGCTCACGGACAGGGGAGAATTCACCCCTCCACTTT
clone_size: .
v_call: TRBV18
d_call: TRBD1
j_call: TRBJ1-6

cdr3_aa: CASSGQYSYNEQYF
cdr3_nt: TGTGCCAGCAGTGGACAGTACTCCTACAATGAGCAGTACTTC
clone_size: .
v_call: TRBV6-6
d_call: .
j_call: TRBJ2-7

cdr3_aa: CASSQAHQNTEAFF
cdr3_nt: TGCGCCAGCAGCCAAGCTCACCAGAACACTGAAGCTTTCTTT
clone_size: .
v_call: TRBV4-3
d_call: .
j_call: TRBJ1-1

cdr3_aa: CSARDYYPLSEGAGNEQFF
cdr3_nt: TGCAGTGCTAGAGACTATTACCCTCTTTCGGAGGGGGCAGGGAATGAGCAGTTCTTC
clone_size: many
v_call: TRBV20-1
d_call: .
j_call: TRBJ2-1

cdr3_aa: CASSPGGGGQETQYF
cdr3_nt: TGTGCCAGCAGTCCAGGGGGCGGGGGCCAAGAGACCCAGTACTTC
clone_size: many
v_call: TRBV5-5
d_call: .
j_call: TRBJ2-5

cdr3_aa: CASSPRGNLYGYTF
cdr3_nt: TGTGCCAGCAGCCCCAGGGGGAACCTGTATGGCTACACCTTC
clone_size: .
v_call: TRBV6-5
d_call: TRBD1
j_call: TRBJ1-2

cdr3_aa: CSAGPFSRGTSTDTQYF
cdr3_nt: TGCAGTGCTGGGCCCTTCTCGCGCGGCACTAGCACAGATACGCAGTATTTT
clone_size: .
v_call: TRBV20-1
d_call: .
j_call: TRBJ2-3

cdr3_aa: CATSRARGRKNEKLFF
cdr3_nt: TGTGCCACCAGCAGAGCCCGTGGACGAAAGAATGAAAAACTGTTTTTT
clone_size: .
v_call: TRBV15
d_call: .
j_call: TRBJ1-4

cdr3_aa: CASSPTQGSETQYF
cdr3_nt: TGTGCCAGCAGTCCCACCCAGGGGTCAGAGACCCAGTACTTC
clone_size: many
v_call: TRBV28
d_call: .
j_call: TRBJ2-5

cdr3_aa: CSSGRVGTEAFF
cdr3_nt: TGCAGCTCTGGCAGGGTAGGGACTGAAGCTTTCTTT
clone_size: .
v_call: TRBV29-1
d_call: .
j_call: TRBJ1-1

cdr3_aa: CASSLRTSSGGYTF
cdr3_nt: TGTGCCAGCAGTCTCCGGACTAGTTCAGGTGGCTACACCTTC
clone_size: once
v_call: TRBV2
d_call: .
j_call: TRBJ1-2

cdr3_aa: CSVHEGYEQYF
cdr3_nt: TGCAGCGTTCATGAGGGGTACGAGCAGTACTTC
clone_size: many
v_call: TRBV29-1
d_call: .
j_call: TRBJ2-7

cdr3_aa: CASSARQEYSEQYF
cdr3_nt: TGTGCCAGCAGCGCCCGACAGGAATACAGCGAGCAGTACTTC
clone_size: .
v_call: TRBV9
d_call: .
j_call: TRBJ2-7

cdr3_aa: CASSVGGGGYGGEPFF
cdr3_nt: TGTGCCAGCAGCGTAGGGGGAGGGGGCTACGGCGGGGAGCCGTTTTTT
clone_size: .
v_call: TRBV9
d_call: .
j_call: TRBJ2-2

cdr3_aa: CAWSDIPLAGGYNEQFF
cdr3_nt: TGTGCCTGGAGTGATATACCGCTAGCGGGGGGGTACAATGAGCAGTTCTTC
clone_size: few
v_call: TRBV30
d_call: TRBD2
j_call: TRBJ2-1

cdr3_aa: CASSPAAMGEKLFF
cdr3_nt: TGTGCCAGCAGCCCTGCCGCGATGGGTGAAAAACTGTTTTTT
clone_size: few
v_call: TRBV7-8
d_call: .
j_call: TRBJ1-4

cdr3_aa: CASSLSLVSSDTQYF
cdr3_nt: TGTGCCAGCAGCTTAAGTCTAGTCTCGTCAGATACGCAGTATTTT
clone_size: few
v_call: TRBV7-2
d_call: .
j_call: TRBJ2-3

cdr3_aa: CASRGTGDTYEQYF
cdr3_nt: TGTGCCAGCAGAGGGACAGGGGACACCTACGAGCAGTACTTC
clone_size: many
v_call: TRBV28
d_call: TRBD1
j_call: TRBJ2-7

cdr3_aa: CSASPSGNEQFF
cdr3_nt: TGCAGTGCTAGTCCTAGCGGCAATGAGCAGTTCTTC
clone_size: .
v_call: TRBV20-1
d_call: TRBD2
j_call: TRBJ2-1

cdr3_aa: CASSPVGSSTDTQYF
cdr3_nt: TGTGCCAGCAGTCCAGTAGGGTCAAGCACAGATACGCAGTATTTT
clone_size: few
v_call: TRBV7-8
d_call: .
j_call: TRBJ2-3

cdr3_aa: CASSHERVSTDTQYF
cdr3_nt: TGTGCCAGCAGCCACGAGAGGGTGAGCACAGATACGCAGTATTTT
clone_size: .
v_call: TRBV5-8
d_call: .
j_call: TRBJ2-3

cdr3_aa: CSAKTAASTDTQYF
cdr3_nt: TGCAGTGCAAAGACAGCAGCTAGCACAGATACGCAGTATTTT
clone_size: .
v_call: TRBV20-1
d_call: .
j_call: TRBJ2-3

cdr3_aa: CSAATAFYNEQFF
cdr3_nt: TGCAGTGCTGCGACAGCCTTCTACAATGAGCAGTTCTTC
clone_size: many
v_call: TRBV20-1
d_call: .
j_call: TRBJ2-1

cdr3_aa: CASSPRSGSSGANVLTF
cdr3_nt: TGTGCCAGCAGTCCCCGAAGTGGGAGCTCTGGGGCCAACGTCCTGACTTTC
clone_size: .
v_call: TRBV6-1
d_call: .
j_call: TRBJ2-6

cdr3_aa: CASSLMEGDTQYF
cdr3_nt: TGTGCCAGCAGCTTAATGGAGGGAGATACGCAGTATTTT
clone_size: .
v_call: TRBV7-3
d_call: .
j_call: TRBJ2-3

cdr3_aa: CASSENGDSSYNEQYF
cdr3_nt: TGTGCCAGCAGTGAAAATGGGGACAGCTCCTACAATGAGCAGTACTTC
clone_size: few
v_call: TRBV6-1
d_call: TRBD1
j_call: TRBJ2-7

cdr3_aa: CATLFGGGGVNEQFF
cdr3_nt: TGTGCCACCCTCTTTGGGGGAGGGGGAGTCAATGAGCAGTTCTTC
clone_size: many
v_call: TRBV27
d_call: .
j_call: TRBJ2-1

cdr3_aa: CASSLDGAGRKTQYF
cdr3_nt: TGTGCCAGCAGCTTAGATGGGGCAGGGAGGAAGACCCAGTACTTC
clone_size: many
v_call: TRBV7-2
d_call: .
j_call: TRBJ2-5

cdr3_aa: CAISVQALAGVNERFF
cdr3_nt: TGTGCCATCAGTGTTCAGGCGCTAGCGGGGGTCAATGAGCGGTTCTTC
clone_size: once
v_call: TRBV10-3
d_call: TRBD2
j_call: TRBJ2-1

cdr3_aa: CAWSAPRTGTYEQYF
cdr3_nt: TGTGCCTGGAGTGCCCCCCGGACAGGGACCTACGAGCAGTACTTC
clone_size: .
v_call: TRBV30
d_call: TRBD1
j_call: TRBJ2-7

cdr3_aa: CSARSAGPYGYTF
cdr3_nt: TGCAGTGCTAGGAGCGCGGGGCCCTATGGCTACACCTTC
clone_size: .
v_call: TRBV20-1
d_call: .
j_call: TRBJ1-2